Sequencing of this T cell receptor beta chain was carried out in a study of OX40 agonist ivuxolimab in advanced cancers. Looking at the study overall: Ivuxolimab is a fully human IgG2 antibody that activates OX40 (CD134).

This clone has more than one count but fewer than ten. This CDR3 contains 13 residues. Trimming took 2 bases from V and 4 from J, leaving 6 bases between them. Looked up from germline, CDR1 is KGHSH and CDR2 is LQKENI. Some clones are missing from TCRdb's copy, which holds only in-frame ones; the method was immunoSEQ multiplex PCR. The sample has more than 40,000 clones, about four fifths seen once. The receptor's source is an adult with an advanced solid tumor such as melanoma, head and neck, liver or kidney cancer. This specimen consisted of CD4+ or CD8+ T cells sorted from blood, obtained in a trial of the OX40 agonist ivuxolimab. J is TRBJ1-3 and V is TRBV18; D gene unclear. The CDR3: CASSPGEGNTIYF. The CDR3 DNA sequence: TGTGCCAGCTCACCAGGAGAGGGAAACACCATATATTTT.